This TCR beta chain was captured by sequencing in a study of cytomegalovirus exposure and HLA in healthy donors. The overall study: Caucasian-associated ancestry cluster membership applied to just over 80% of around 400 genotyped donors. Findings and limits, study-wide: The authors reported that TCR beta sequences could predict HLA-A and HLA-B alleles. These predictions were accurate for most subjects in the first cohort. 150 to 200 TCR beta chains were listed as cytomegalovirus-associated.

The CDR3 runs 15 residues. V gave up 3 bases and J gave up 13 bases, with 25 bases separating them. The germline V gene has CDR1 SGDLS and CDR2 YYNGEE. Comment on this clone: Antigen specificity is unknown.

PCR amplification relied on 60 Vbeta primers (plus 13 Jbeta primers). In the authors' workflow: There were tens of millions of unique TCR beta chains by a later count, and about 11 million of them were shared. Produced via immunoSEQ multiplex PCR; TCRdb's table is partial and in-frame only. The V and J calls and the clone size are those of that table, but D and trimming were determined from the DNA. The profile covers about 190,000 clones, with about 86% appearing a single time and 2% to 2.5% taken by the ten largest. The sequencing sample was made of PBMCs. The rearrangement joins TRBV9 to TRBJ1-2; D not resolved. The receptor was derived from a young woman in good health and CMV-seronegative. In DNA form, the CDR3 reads TGTGCCAGCAGCGAGCGAGTTACGGCCCAACTTAAGTTCACCTTC. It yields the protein CASSERVTAQLKFTF.